This TCR beta chain came from a study of CD4+ T cells in melanoma. The method was immunoSEQ multiplex PCR; TCRdb's version includes in-frame clones alone and lacks a portion of them. The sample lists over 100,000 clones, over 80% occurring once. This CDR3 is 11 amino acids long. Per the germline V gene, CDR1 is DFQATT and CDR2 is SNEGSKA (reference sequence). V was clipped by 1 base and J by 3 bases, with 4 bases between them. The source is a human donor with melanoma. Sequenced sample: peripheral blood. The chain has TRBV20-1 and TRBJ2-7; unclear D gene. As DNA, the CDR3 is TGCAGTGCTAGAGGTTACTACGAGCAGTACTTC. It specifies CSARGYYEQYF.